The T cell receptor beta chain under discussion was sequenced for a study of blood T cell repertoires in COVID-19. V was cut by 5 bases and J by 11 bases, with 12 bases left in between. CDR1 and CDR2 (germline): SGHAT, FQNNGV. This CDR3 has 11 amino acids. The table came from immunoSEQ multiplex PCR; TCRdb's copy has only in-frame clones and leaves some out. The sample lists 150,000 to 200,000 clones, roughly 82% seen once, with roughly 6.4% in the top ten. The TCR originated in a woman aged 40-49 years with COVID-19, enrolled during active disease. Material: peripheral blood. V is TRBV11-2 and J is TRBJ1-1; no firm D call. The DNA of the CDR3 is TGTGCCAGCAGCCGTGACAAGCAGGCTTTCTTT. Translated, it gives CASSRDKQAFF. The complete variable domain, with remaining parts taken from reference TRBV11-2 and TRBJ1-1, reads EAGVAQSPRYKIIEKRQSVAFWCNPISGHATLYWYQQILGQGPKLLIQFQNNGVVDDSQLPKDRFSAERLKGVDSTLKIQPAKLEDSAVYLCASSRDKQAFFGQGTRLTVV.